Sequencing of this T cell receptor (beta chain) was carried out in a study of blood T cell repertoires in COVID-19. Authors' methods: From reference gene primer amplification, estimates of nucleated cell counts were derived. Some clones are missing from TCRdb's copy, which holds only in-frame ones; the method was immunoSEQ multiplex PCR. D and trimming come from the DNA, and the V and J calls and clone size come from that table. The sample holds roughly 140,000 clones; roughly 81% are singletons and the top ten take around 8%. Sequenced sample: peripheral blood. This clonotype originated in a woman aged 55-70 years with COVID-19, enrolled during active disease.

CDR3 in amino acids: CATSRGKDAGNTEAFF. The DNA of the CDR3 is TGTGCCACCAGCAGAGGTAAGGATGCGGGGAACACTGAAGCTTTCTTT. This sequence joins TRBV15 and TRBJ1-1; D is unresolved. Trimming pared 1 base from V and 1 base from J, leaving 13 bases between. This CDR3 spans 16 amino acids. Germline-derived CDR1 and CDR2 are LNHNV and YYDKDF (reference sequence).